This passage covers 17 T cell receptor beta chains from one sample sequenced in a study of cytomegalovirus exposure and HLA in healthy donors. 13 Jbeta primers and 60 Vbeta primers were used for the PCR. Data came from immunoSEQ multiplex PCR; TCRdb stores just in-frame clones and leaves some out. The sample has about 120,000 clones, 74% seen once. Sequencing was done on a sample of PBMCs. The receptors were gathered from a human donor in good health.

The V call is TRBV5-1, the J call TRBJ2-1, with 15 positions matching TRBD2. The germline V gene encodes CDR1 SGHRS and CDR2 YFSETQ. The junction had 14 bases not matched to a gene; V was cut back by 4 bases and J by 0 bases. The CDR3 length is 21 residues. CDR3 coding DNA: TGCGCCAGCAGCCGGGAGGGACTAGCGGGAGGTTCGAGTGGCTCCTACAATGAGCAGTTCTTC. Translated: CASSREGLAGGSSGSYNEQFF.

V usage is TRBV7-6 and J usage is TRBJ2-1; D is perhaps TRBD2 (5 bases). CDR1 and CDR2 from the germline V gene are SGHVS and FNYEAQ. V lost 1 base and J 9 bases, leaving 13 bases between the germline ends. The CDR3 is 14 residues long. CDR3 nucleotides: TGTGCCAGCAGCTTAGACGGCGGGCCGGGTGAGCAGTTCTTC. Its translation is CASSLDGGPGEQFF.

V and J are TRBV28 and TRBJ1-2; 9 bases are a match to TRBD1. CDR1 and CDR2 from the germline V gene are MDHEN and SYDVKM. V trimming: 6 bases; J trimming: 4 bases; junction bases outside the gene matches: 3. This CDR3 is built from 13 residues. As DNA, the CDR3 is TGTGCCAGCAGACAGGGGGCGGGCTATGGCTACACCTTC. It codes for CASRQGAGYGYTF.

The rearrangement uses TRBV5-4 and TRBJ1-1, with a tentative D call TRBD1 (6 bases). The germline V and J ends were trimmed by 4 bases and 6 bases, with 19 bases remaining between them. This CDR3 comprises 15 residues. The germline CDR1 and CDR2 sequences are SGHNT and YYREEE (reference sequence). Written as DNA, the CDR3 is TGTGCCAGCAGCGGTAGGACACTGGCAGGGGCTGAAGCTTTCTTT. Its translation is CASSGRTLAGAEAFF.

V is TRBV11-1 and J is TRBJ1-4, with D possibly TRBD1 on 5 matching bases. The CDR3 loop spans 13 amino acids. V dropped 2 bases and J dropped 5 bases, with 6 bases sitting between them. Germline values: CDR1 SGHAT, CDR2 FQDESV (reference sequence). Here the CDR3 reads CASSLRQNEKLFF. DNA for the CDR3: TGTGCCAGCAGCTTAAGACAGAATGAAAAACTGTTTTTT. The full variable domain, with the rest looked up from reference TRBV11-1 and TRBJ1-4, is EAEVAQSPRYKITEKSQAVAFWCDPISGHATLYWYRQILGQGPELLVQFQDESVVDDSQLPKDRFSAERLKGVDSTLKIQPAELGDSAMYLCASSLRQNEKLFFGSGTQLSVL.

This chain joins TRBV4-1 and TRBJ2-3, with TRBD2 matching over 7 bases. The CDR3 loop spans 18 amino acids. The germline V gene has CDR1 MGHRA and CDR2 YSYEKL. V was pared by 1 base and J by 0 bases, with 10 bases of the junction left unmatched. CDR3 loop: CASSQGWTSRLSTDTQYF. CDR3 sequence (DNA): TGCGCCAGCAGCCAAGGGTGGACTAGTCGACTCAGCACAGATACGCAGTATTTT.

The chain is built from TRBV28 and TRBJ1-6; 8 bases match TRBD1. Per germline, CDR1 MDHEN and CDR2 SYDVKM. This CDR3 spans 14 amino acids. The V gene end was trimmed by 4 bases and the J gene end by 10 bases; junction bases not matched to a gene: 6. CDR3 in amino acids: CASSYGQGKSPLHF. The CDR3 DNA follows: TGTGCCAGCAGTTACGGACAGGGAAAGTCACCCCTCCACTTT. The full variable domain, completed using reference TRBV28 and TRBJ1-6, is DVKVTQSSRYLVKRTGEKVFLECVQDMDHENMFWYRQDPGLGLRLIYFSYDVKMKEKGDIPEGYSVSREKKERFSLILESASTNQTSMYLCASSYGQGKSPLHFGNGTRLTVT.

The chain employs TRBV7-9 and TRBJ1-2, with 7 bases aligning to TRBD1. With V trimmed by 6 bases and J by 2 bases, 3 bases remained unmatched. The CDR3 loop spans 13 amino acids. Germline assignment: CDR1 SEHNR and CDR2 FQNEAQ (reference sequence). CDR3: CASRETGNYGYTF. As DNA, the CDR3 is TGTGCCAGCAGAGAGACAGGGAACTATGGCTACACCTTC.

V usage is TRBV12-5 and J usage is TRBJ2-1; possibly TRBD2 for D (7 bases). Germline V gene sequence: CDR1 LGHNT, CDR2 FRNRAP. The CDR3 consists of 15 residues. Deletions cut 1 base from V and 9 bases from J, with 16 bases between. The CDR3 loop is CASGLGWGAGAEQFF. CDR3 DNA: TGTGCTAGTGGTTTGGGCTGGGGGGCGGGAGCTGAGCAGTTCTTC. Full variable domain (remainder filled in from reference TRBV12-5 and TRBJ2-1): DARVTQTPRHKVTEMGQEVTMRCQPILGHNTVFWYRQTMMQGLELLAYFRNRAPLDDSGMPKDRFSAEMPDATLATLKIQPSEPRDSAVYFCASGLGWGAGAEQFFGPGTRLTVL.

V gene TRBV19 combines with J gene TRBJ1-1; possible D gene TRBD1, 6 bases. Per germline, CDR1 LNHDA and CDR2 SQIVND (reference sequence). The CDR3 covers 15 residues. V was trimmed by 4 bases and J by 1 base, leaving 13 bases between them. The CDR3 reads CASSTPGQPNTEAFF. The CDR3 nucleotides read TGTGCCAGTAGTACTCCAGGACAGCCGAACACTGAAGCTTTCTTT.

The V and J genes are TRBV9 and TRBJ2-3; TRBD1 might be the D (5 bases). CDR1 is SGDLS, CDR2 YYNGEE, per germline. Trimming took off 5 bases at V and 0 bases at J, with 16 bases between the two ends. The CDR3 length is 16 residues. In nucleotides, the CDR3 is TGTGCCAGCAGTTCAGGGCTCCAACCTAGCACAGATACGCAGTATTTT. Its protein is CASSSGLQPSTDTQYF.

CDR3 amino acids: CASSGETGLHEQYF. The DNA of the CDR3 is TGTGCCAGCAGTGGGGAGACAGGGCTCCACGAGCAGTACTTC. The V and J genes are TRBV6-1 and TRBJ2-7, with 7 bases identical to TRBD1. Per the germline V gene, CDR1 is MNHNS and CDR2 is SASEGT. CDR3 length: 14 residues. V shed 4 bases, J shed 5 bases, and the junction held 8 bases outside the gene matches.

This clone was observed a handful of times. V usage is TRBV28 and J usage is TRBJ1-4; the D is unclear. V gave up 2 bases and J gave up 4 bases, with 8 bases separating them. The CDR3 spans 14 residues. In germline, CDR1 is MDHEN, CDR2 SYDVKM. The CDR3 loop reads CASSLGGVNEKLFF. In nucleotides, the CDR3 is TGTGCCAGCAGTTTAGGAGGAGTTAATGAAAAACTGTTTTTT.

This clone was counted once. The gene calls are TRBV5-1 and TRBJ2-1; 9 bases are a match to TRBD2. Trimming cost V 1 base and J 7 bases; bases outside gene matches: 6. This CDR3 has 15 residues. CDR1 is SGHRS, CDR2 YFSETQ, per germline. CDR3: CASSLTGTSLNEQFF. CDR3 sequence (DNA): TGCGCCAGCAGCTTGACCGGGACTAGCTTGAATGAGCAGTTCTTC.

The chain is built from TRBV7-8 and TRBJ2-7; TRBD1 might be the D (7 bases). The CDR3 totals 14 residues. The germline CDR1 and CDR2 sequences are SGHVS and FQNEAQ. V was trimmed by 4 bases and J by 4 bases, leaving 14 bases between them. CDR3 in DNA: TGTGCCAGCAGCTCAATGGCGGGACAGTACGAGCAGTACTTC. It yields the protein CASSSMAGQYEQYF. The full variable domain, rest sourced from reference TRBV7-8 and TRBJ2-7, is GAGVSQSPRYKVAKRGQDVALRCDPISGHVSLFWYQQALGQGPEFLTYFQNEAQLDKSGLPSDRFFAERPEGSVSTLKIQRTQQEDSAVYLCASSSMAGQYEQYFGPGTRLTVT.

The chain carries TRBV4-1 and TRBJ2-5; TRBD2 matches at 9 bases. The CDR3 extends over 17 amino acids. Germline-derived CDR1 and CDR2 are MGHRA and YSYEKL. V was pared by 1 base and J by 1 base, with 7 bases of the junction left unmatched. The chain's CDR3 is CASSQGRASGTQETQYF. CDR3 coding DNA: TGCGCCAGCAGCCAAGGCCGGGCTAGCGGGACCCAAGAGACCCAGTACTTC.

The CDR3 is CASSYNRGLSEKLFF. The CDR3 coding sequence is TGTGCCAGCAGCTACAACAGGGGGCTCAGTGAAAAACTGTTTTTT. The V gene is TRBV7-8, the J gene TRBJ1-4, with 9 bases identical to TRBD1. Germline assignment: CDR1 SGHVS and CDR2 FQNEAQ. J lost 7 bases, V lost 4 bases, and 7 bases had no gene match. The CDR3 runs 15 residues.